A selection of T cell receptor beta chains follows, all from one sample in a study of blood T cell repertoires in COVID-19. TCRdb's copy holds only in-frame clones and misses some; the assay was immunoSEQ multiplex PCR. The repertoire consists of some 340,000 clones, with roughly 86% occurring once and the leading ten covering roughly 5%. The specimen was PBMCs or T cells enriched from blood (not recorded which). The origin of the receptors is a woman aged 25 to 39 who had recovered from COVID-19. Both conserved end residues are part of each CDR3. Each record gives: V gene, J gene, clone size, D gene, CDR3 DNA, CDR3 protein. The D gene is left open where the match is weak. Where a row states a size, it is once, few, many or the class of an expanded clone; other rows omit it.

V: TRBV4-2; J: TRBJ2-5; size: NA; D: NA; DNA: TGTGCCAGCAGCCAAGTCTCCTGGGGAGGGGGAGAGACCCAGTACTTC; CDR3: CASSQVSWGGGETQYF
V: TRBV5-6; J: TRBJ1-2; size: NA; D: NA; DNA: TGTGCCAGCAGCTTGGGTGGAAGGGGGTACACCTTC; CDR3: CASSLGGRGYTF
V: TRBV13; J: TRBJ1-6; size: NA; D: TRBD1; DNA: TGTGCCAGCAGCCAGGGACAGGGGACTTCACCCCTCCACTTT; CDR3: CASSQGQGTSPLHF
V: TRBV28; J: TRBJ2-7; size: NA; D: TRBD2; DNA: TGTGCCAGCAGCTTTCTAGCGGGGGGTTACGAGCAGTACTTC; CDR3: CASSFLAGGYEQYF
V: TRBV5-1; J: TRBJ2-5; size: once; D: NA; DNA: TGCGCCAGCAGCTTAGGAGGGATCCAAGAGACCCAGTACTTC; CDR3: CASSLGGIQETQYF
V: TRBV5-1; J: TRBJ2-7; size: NA; D: TRBD2; DNA: TGCGCCAGCAGCCGTAGCGGGGGGACCGAGCAGTACTTC; CDR3: CASSRSGGTEQYF
V: TRBV21-1; J: TRBJ1-1; size: NA; D: NA; DNA: TGTGCCAGCAGCAAGTACAGGGTTGACAAGAACACTGAAGCTTTCTTT; CDR3: CASSKYRVDKNTEAFF
V: TRBV4-1; J: TRBJ1-5; size: NA; D: NA; DNA: TGCGCCAGCAGCCAAGGAACTGTTGGAGAGGGGGTTCAGCCCCAGCATTTT; CDR3: CASSQGTVGEGVQPQHF
V: TRBV5-6; J: TRBJ2-3; size: NA; D: NA; DNA: TGTGCCAGCAGGATGGGGGGAGATACGCAGTATTTT; CDR3: CASRMGGDTQYF
V: TRBV19; J: TRBJ2-3; size: NA; D: TRBD2; DNA: TGTGCCAGTAGTTTGGGACTACGCACAGATACGCAGTATTTT; CDR3: CASSLGLRTDTQYF
V: TRBV2; J: TRBJ2-1; size: NA; D: TRBD2; DNA: TGTGCCAGCAGTGAAGACCCCTGGGGGGGGATCAATGAGCAGTTCTTC; CDR3: CASSEDPWGGINEQFF
V: TRBV18; J: TRBJ2-7; size: NA; D: TRBD1; DNA: TGTGCCAGCTCCCTAACCCAGACAGGGACGTACGAGCAGTACTTC; CDR3: CASSLTQTGTYEQYF
V: TRBV4-1; J: TRBJ1-2; size: NA; D: NA; DNA: TGCGCCAGCAGCCACCAACAGGGTTATGGCTACACCTTC; CDR3: CASSHQQGYGYTF
V: TRBV7-8; J: TRBJ2-7; size: NA; D: TRBD1; DNA: TGTGCCAGCAGCCCTTGGGTGGGACAGGGTGACGAGCAGTACTTC; CDR3: CASSPWVGQGDEQYF
V: TRBV2; J: TRBJ1-4; size: NA; D: TRBD1; DNA: TGTGCCACTTCCGGGACAGGGGGGTTCGGGCTGTTTTTT; CDR3: CATSGTGGFGLFF
V: TRBV7-2; J: TRBJ1-1; size: few; D: TRBD1; DNA: TGTGCCAGCAGCTTGGACAGGCGGAGGGCTGAAGCTTTCTTT; CDR3: CASSLDRRRAEAFF
V: TRBV4-1; J: TRBJ2-1; size: once; D: NA; DNA: TGCGCCAGCAGCCAAGGTTGGGACACCTACAATGAGCAGTTCTTC; CDR3: CASSQGWDTYNEQFF
V: TRBV6-5; J: TRBJ1-4; size: once; D: NA; DNA: TGTGCCAGCGAAGAAGGGGGGGCAACTAATGAAAAACTGTTTTTT; CDR3: CASEEGGATNEKLFF
V: TRBV21-1; J: TRBJ1-1; size: NA; D: NA; DNA: TGTGCCAGCAGCACCCCAAAGGGACACCAGGACACTGAAGCTTTCTTT; CDR3: CASSTPKGHQDTEAFF
V: TRBV28; J: TRBJ1-4; size: once; D: NA; DNA: TGTGCCAGCAGGGGGGGTGGGGTCGCAACTAATGAAAAACTGTTTTTT; CDR3: CASRGGGVATNEKLFF
V: TRBV2; J: TRBJ2-3; size: NA; D: TRBD1; DNA: TGTGCCAGCAGTGCCGGGGACAGCCCCTTCGATACGCAGTATTTT; CDR3: CASSAGDSPFDTQYF
V: TRBV19; J: TRBJ1-1; size: NA; D: NA; DNA: TGTGCCAGTAGTACGGGGCGCGGGGCTGAAGCTTTCTTT; CDR3: CASSTGRGAEAFF
V: TRBV10-3; J: TRBJ2-7; size: NA; D: TRBD1; DNA: TGTGCCATCAATACAGGGGGCTACGAGCAGTACTTC; CDR3: CAINTGGYEQYF
V: TRBV18; J: TRBJ2-1; size: NA; D: NA; DNA: TGTGCCAGCTCACCACAGACAGGTACCTACAATGAGCAGTTCTTC; CDR3: CASSPQTGTYNEQFF
V: TRBV2; J: TRBJ1-1; size: NA; D: TRBD1; DNA: TGTGCCAGCAGTGAAGACGGGACAGGCCCCAACACTGAAGCTTTCTTT; CDR3: CASSEDGTGPNTEAFF
V: TRBV7-9; J: TRBJ2-4; size: NA; D: TRBD1; DNA: TGTGCCAGCAGTCTAACAGGGGTAGTAGCCAAAAACATTCAGTACTTC; CDR3: CASSLTGVVAKNIQYF
V: TRBV5-1; J: TRBJ2-5; size: NA; D: TRBD1; DNA: TGCGCCAGCAGCTCCGGACAGGGGGCTGGTGAGACCCAGTACTTC; CDR3: CASSSGQGAGETQYF
V: TRBV4-1; J: TRBJ1-3; size: NA; D: NA; DNA: TGCGCCAGCAGCCACCCCGGAGCTACGGAAGGAAACACCATATATTTT; CDR3: CASSHPGATEGNTIYF
V: TRBV19; J: TRBJ1-5; size: NA; D: TRBD1; DNA: TGTGCCAGTACTCGACAGGGGGATAGCAATCAGCCCCAGCATTTT; CDR3: CASTRQGDSNQPQHF